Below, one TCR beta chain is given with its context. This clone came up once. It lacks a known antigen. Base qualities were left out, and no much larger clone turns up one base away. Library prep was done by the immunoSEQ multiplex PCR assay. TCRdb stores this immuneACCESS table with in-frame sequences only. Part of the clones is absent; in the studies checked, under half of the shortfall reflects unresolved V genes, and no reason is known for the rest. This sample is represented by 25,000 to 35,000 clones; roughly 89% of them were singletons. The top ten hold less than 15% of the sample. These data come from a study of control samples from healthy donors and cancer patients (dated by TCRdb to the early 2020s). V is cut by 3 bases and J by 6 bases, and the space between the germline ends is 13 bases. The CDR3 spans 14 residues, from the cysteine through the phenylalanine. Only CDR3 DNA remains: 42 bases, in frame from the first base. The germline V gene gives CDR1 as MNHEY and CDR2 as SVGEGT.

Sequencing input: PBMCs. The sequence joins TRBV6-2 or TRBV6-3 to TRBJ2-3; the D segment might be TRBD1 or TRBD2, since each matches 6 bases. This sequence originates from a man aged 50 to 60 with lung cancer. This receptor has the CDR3 CASSYGGPGDTQYF. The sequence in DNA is TGTGCCAGCAGTTATGGGGGGCCAGGGGATACGCAGTATTTT.